Below, 8 T cell receptor beta chains from the same sample are listed, as sequenced in a study of cytomegalovirus exposure and HLA in healthy donors. The data were produced by immunoSEQ multiplex PCR, yet TCRdb's version contains in-frame clones alone and is incomplete. Seen here are a few hundred thousand clones, 65% to 90% observed once, and the top ten hold roughly 1%. The sequencing input was PBMCs. The origin of the receptors is a woman in her late teens or twenties in good health and CMV-seronegative.

This chain connects TRBV11-3 to TRBJ2-7; a possible D gene is TRBD2 (6 bases). Trimming shortened V by 3 bases and J by 3 bases, and 21 bases separated the two germline ends. The CDR3 has 17 amino acids. The germline V gene has CDR1 SGHNT and CDR2 YENEEA. This CDR3 reads CASSFLLAPGEGYEQYF. Here the CDR3 DNA reads TGTGCCAGCAGCTTCCTGCTAGCCCCGGGAGAGGGCTACGAGCAGTACTTC.

The chain employs TRBV7-6 and TRBJ1-2; TRBD1 is a possible D gene (6 bases). Looked up from germline, CDR1 is SGHVS and CDR2 is FNYEAQ. V dropped 1 base and J dropped 6 bases, with 9 bases sitting between them. The CDR3 has 13 amino acids. The CDR3 region has the DNA TGTGCCAGCAGCTTAGGGGGGCGGAATGGCTACACCTTC. Protein sequence: CASSLGGRNGYTF.

This clone has only a few counts. The chain links TRBV30 to TRBJ1-2, with TRBD1 identical over 8 bases. V lost 1 base, J lost 4 bases, and 8 bases stayed unmatched. The germline CDR1 and CDR2 sequences are GTSNPN and SVGIG (reference sequence). The CDR3 runs to 15 residues. The DNA for the CDR3 is TGTGCCTGGAGTGAGCTGGACAGGGCTGGCTATGGCTACACCTTC. Residues: CAWSELDRAGYGYTF.

This chain joins TRBV2 and TRBJ1-4; 8 bases agree with TRBD1. The CDR3 is made up of 16 amino acids. J lost 0 bases, V lost 7 bases, and 7 bases had no gene match. Germline CDR1 reads SNHLY; CDR2 reads FYNNEI. The CDR3 DNA reads TGTGCCAGCACAAGGACAGGGCCCCCAACTAATGAAAAACTGTTTTTT. Translated, it gives CASTRTGPPTNEKLFF.

The rearrangement links TRBV5-1 to TRBJ2-3; the match to TRBD1 covers 12 bases. With V trimmed by 4 bases and J by 6 bases, 6 bases remained unmatched. This CDR3 is built from 15 residues. Germline-derived CDR1 and CDR2 are SGHRS and YFSETQ. CDR3 protein: CASSPGQGAWDTQYF. CDR3 bases: TGCGCCAGCAGCCCGGGACAGGGGGCATGGGATACGCAGTATTTT. Combining the CDR3 with reference TRBV5-1 and TRBJ2-3 gives the whole variable domain KAGVTQTPRYLIKTRGQQVTLSCSPISGHRSVSWYQQTPGQGLQFLFEYFSETQRNKGNFPGRFSGRQFSNSRSEMNVSTLELGDSALYLCASSPGQGAWDTQYFGPGTRLTVL.

V usage is TRBV6-5 and J usage is TRBJ1-2, with 8 bases lining up with TRBD1. Germline assignment: CDR1 MNHEY and CDR2 SVGAGI. This CDR3 spans 15 amino acids. The V gene end was trimmed by 6 bases and the J gene end by 2 bases; junction bases not matched to a gene: 8. The CDR3 spells CASRKTGAANYGYTF. CDR3 DNA sequence: TGTGCCAGCAGAAAGACAGGGGCAGCAAACTATGGCTACACCTTC.

The CDR3 loop is CASSTQGAPEQFF. In nucleotides, the CDR3 is TGTGCCAGTAGTACTCAGGGGGCTCCTGAGCAGTTCTTC. The V call is TRBV19, the J call TRBJ2-1, with 8 nucleotides matching TRBD1. Germline lookup yields CDR1 LNHDA and CDR2 SQIVND (reference sequence). The V segment lost 4 bases and the J segment 9 bases; nucleotides outside the gene matches: 5. The CDR3 totals 13 residues.

The genes are TRBV6-5 and TRBJ2-5; 7 bases are shared with TRBD1. V was clipped by 7 bases and J by 4 bases; unmatched bases: 6. The CDR3 has 13 amino acids. Looked up from germline, CDR1 is MNHEY and CDR2 is SVGAGI. The CDR3 loop is CASKSNRGETQYF. The CDR3 DNA is TGTGCCAGCAAATCTAACAGGGGAGAGACCCAGTACTTC.